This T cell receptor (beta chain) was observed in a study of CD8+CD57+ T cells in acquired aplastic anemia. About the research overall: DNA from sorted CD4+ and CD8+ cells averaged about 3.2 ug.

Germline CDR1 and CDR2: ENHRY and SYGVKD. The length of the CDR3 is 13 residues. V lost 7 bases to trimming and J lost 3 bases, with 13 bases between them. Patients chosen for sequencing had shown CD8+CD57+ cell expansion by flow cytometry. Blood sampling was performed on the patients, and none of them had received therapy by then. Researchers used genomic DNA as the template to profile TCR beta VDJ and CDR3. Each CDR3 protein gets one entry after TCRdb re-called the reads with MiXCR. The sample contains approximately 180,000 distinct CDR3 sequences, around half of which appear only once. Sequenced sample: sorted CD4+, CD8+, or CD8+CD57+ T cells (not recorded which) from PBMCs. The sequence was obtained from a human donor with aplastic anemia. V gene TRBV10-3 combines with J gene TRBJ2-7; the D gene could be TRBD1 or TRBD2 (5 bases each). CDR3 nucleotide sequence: TGTGCCATCATGGGGACGGAGGACTACGAGCAGTACTTC. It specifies CAIMGTEDYEQYF.